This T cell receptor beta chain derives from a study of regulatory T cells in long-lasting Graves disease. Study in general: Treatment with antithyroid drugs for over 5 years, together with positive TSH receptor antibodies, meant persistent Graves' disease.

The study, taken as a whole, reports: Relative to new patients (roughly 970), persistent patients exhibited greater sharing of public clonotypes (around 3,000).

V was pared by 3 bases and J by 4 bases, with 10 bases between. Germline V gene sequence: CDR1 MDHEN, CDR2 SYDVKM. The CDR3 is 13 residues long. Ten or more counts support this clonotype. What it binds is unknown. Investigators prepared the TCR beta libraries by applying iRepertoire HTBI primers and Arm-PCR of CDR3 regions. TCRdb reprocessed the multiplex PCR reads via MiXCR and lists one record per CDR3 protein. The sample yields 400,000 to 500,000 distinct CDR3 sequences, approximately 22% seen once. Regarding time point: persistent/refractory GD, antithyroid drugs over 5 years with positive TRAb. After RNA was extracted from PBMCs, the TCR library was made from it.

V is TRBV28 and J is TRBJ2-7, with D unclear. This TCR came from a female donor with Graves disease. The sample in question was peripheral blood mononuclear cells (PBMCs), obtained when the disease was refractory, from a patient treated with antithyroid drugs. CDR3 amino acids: CASSFGLTYEQYF. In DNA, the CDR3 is TGTGCCAGCAGTTTTGGCCTCACTTACGAGCAGTACTTC.